The rows below give T cell receptor beta chains drawn from one sample of a study of regulatory T cells in long-lasting Graves disease. TCRdb reprocessed the multiplex PCR reads via MiXCR and lists one record per CDR3 protein. Found here are fewer than 600,000 distinct CDR3 sequences, 22% of them singletons; the top ten hold about 12%. The material sequenced was peripheral blood mononuclear cells (PBMCs), taken when the disease was refractory, from a patient treated with antithyroid drugs. These receptors were taken from a female donor with Graves disease. CDR3s include the opening cysteine and the closing phenylalanine or tryptophan. Each record gives: V gene, J gene, clone size, D gene, CDR3 protein, CDR3 DNA. A D gene is named only where the DNA matches it firmly. Part of the rows lack a size; the others show once, few, many or a class for expanded clones.

TRBV11-2,TRBJ2-7,NA,NA,CASIRAPAGEQYF,TGTGCCAGCATAAGGGCCCCGGCCGGGGAGCAGTACTTC
TRBV6-5,TRBJ2-7,many,TRBD2,CASSYLLAGRREQYF,TGTGCCAGCAGTTACCTCCTAGCGGGAAGGCGGGAGCAGTACTTC
TRBV5-5,TRBJ2-4,few,NA,CASSLVLAKNIQYF,TGTGCCAGCAGCTTGGTTCTTGCCAAAAACATTCAGTACTTC
TRBV3-1,TRBJ1-4,NA,TRBD1,CASSQMTGGGEKLFF,TGTGCCAGCAGCCAAATGACAGGGGGCGGTGAAAAACTGTTTTTT
TRBV5-1,TRBJ1-1,few,TRBD1,CASSPTRTGRVAAFF,TGCGCCAGCAGCCCCACTAGGACAGGGCGGGTCGCAGCTTTCTTT
TRBV10-2,TRBJ2-2,few,NA,CASSGGTQNTGELFF,TGCGCCAGCAGTGGGGGGACACAGAACACCGGGGAGCTGTTTTTT
TRBV7-2,TRBJ2-7,few,NA,CASSRRAPYEQYF,TGTGCCAGCAGCCGGAGGGCGCCCTACGAGCAGTACTTC
TRBV28,TRBJ1-2,many,TRBD1,CASTNTGGGYGYTF,TGTGCCAGCACTAATACAGGGGGCGGCTATGGCTACACCTTC
TRBV7-2,TRBJ2-3,NA,TRBD2,CASSLRSGGAPDTQYF,TGTGCCAGCAGCTTACGGAGCGGGGGGGCCCCGGATACGCAGTATTTT
TRBV12-3/TRBV12-4,TRBJ2-5,NA,NA,CASRERLGRETQYF,TGTGCCAGCAGAGAGCGACTAGGGAGGGAGACCCAGTACTTC
TRBV20-1,TRBJ1-5,NA,NA,CSVAGAIGNQPQHF,TGCAGTGTGGCGGGGGCAATTGGCAATCAGCCCCAGCATTTT
TRBV7-2,TRBJ2-3,NA,NA,CASSLGGVPSSDTQYF,TGTGCCAGCAGCTTAGGCGGGGTCCCTAGCAGTGATACGCAGTATTTT
TRBV15,TRBJ1-1,NA,NA,CATSRAQELLMNTEAFF,TGTGCCACCAGCAGAGCCCAGGAGCTCCTCATGAACACTGAAGCTTTCTTT
TRBV5-1,TRBJ1-1,NA,TRBD1,CASSFRAGQGHRNTEAFF,TGCGCCAGCAGCTTTAGGGCAGGACAGGGTCACAGGAACACTGAAGCTTTCTTT
TRBV6-1,TRBJ2-7,NA,NA,CASSDLPSGRLFYEQYF,TGTGCCAGCAGTGACTTGCCCTCGGGACGGCTATTTTACGAGCAGTACTTC
TRBV5-1,TRBJ1-2,NA,NA,CASSLAAVYGYTF,TGCGCCAGCAGCTTGGCCGCGGTCTATGGCTACACCTTC
TRBV6-1,TRBJ1-2,many,NA,CASSEPGSNYGYTF,TGTGCCAGCAGTGAACCTGGGTCTAACTATGGCTACACCTTC
TRBV20-1,TRBJ1-5,few,NA,CSAAPERQPQHF,TGCAGTGCCGCCCCAGAGAGACAGCCCCAGCATTTT
TRBV30,TRBJ1-5,NA,NA,CAWSQGIEQPQHF,TGTGCCTGGAGTCAAGGGATAGAGCAGCCCCAGCATTTT
TRBV3-1,TRBJ2-1,once,TRBD2,CASSLAAGGLDEQFF,TGTGCCAGCAGCCTGGCAGCGGGGGGTCTTGATGAGCAGTTCTTC
TRBV6-2/TRBV6-3,TRBJ2-4,many,TRBD1,CASSYAGTGGDIQYF,TGTGCCAGCAGTTATGCCGGGACAGGGGGTGACATTCAGTACTTC
TRBV6-1,TRBJ1-5,many,NA,CASSDIQGVGNQPQHF,TGTGCCAGCAGTGACATACAGGGCGTAGGCAATCAGCCCCAGCATTTT
TRBV20-1,TRBJ1-2,NA,NA,CSARDSTGGYTF,TGCAGTGCTAGAGATAGTACAGGGGGCTACACCTTC
TRBV7-2,TRBJ2-5,many,NA,CASSTYRVQETQYF,TGTGCCAGCAGCACGTACAGGGTTCAAGAGACCCAGTACTTC
TRBV19,TRBJ2-1,NA,NA,CASSSQTRNEQFF,TGTGCCAGTAGTAGCCAGACCCGAAATGAGCAGTTCTTC
TRBV29-1,TRBJ1-1,many,NA,CSVDQERRERGNTEAFF,TGCAGCGTTGACCAGGAGAGGAGAGAGAGGGGAAACACTGAAGCTTTCTTT
TRBV10-3,TRBJ2-2,NA,TRBD1,CAIRPGQGPTGELFF,TGTGCCATCAGGCCGGGACAGGGTCCTACCGGGGAGCTGTTTTTT
TRBV7-9,TRBJ1-2,few,TRBD1,CASHRGLGYTF,TGTGCCAGCCACAGGGGGCTTGGCTACACCTTC
TRBV7-8,TRBJ1-5,NA,NA,CASSYGADQPQHF,TGTGCCAGCAGCTACGGGGCCGATCAGCCCCAGCATTTT
TRBV20-1,TRBJ1-5,NA,TRBD1,CSARSQGGLEAQHF,TGCAGTGCTAGAAGCCAGGGGGGACTTGAGGCCCAGCATTTT
TRBV7-2,TRBJ1-5,many,NA,CASSSAGNQPQHF,TGTGCCAGCAGCTCAGCCGGGAATCAGCCCCAGCATTTT
TRBV7-2,TRBJ2-7,many,NA,CASRGAGAYEQYF,TGTGCCAGCAGAGGGGCAGGAGCCTACGAGCAGTACTTC
TRBV2,TRBJ2-7,many,TRBD2,CASRGTSGRMYEQYF,TGTGCCAGCAGGGGGACTAGCGGGAGGATGTACGAGCAGTACTTC
TRBV7-2,TRBJ2-1,once,NA,CASSREAFNEQFF,TGTGCCAGCAGCCGCGAGGCCTTCAATGAGCAGTTCTTC
TRBV20-1,TRBJ2-4,NA,TRBD2,CSAVPGRANENIQYF,TGCAGTGCCGTGCCCGGGAGGGCCAACGAAAACATTCAGTACTTC
TRBV12-5,TRBJ2-7,many,NA,CASGSPQAGTGEQYF,TGTGCTAGTGGCTCGCCTCAGGCGGGGACCGGGGAGCAGTACTTC
TRBV29-1,TRBJ1-1,few,NA,CSVVGTTNTEAFF,TGCAGCGTTGTTGGGACAACGAACACTGAAGCTTTCTTT
TRBV6-5,TRBJ2-3,NA,TRBD2,CASSLGLAGVDTQYF,TGTGCCAGCAGTTTGGGACTAGCGGGAGTGGATACGCAGTATTTT
TRBV11-1,TRBJ1-4,many,TRBD1,CASSPGQGATNEKLFF,TGTGCCAGCAGCCCGGGACAGGGGGCAACTAATGAAAAACTGTTTTTT
TRBV6-1,TRBJ2-5,many,TRBD2,CASSEALAGGRETQYF,TGTGCCAGCAGTGAAGCACTAGCGGGGGGGCGAGAGACCCAGTACTTC
TRBV29-1,TRBJ2-5,many,NA,CSVGGLLAQETQYF,TGCAGCGTCGGGGGACTTCTCGCTCAAGAGACCCAGTACTTC
TRBV28,TRBJ1-1,many,TRBD1,CASSPPDRESAEAFF,TGTGCCAGCAGCCCTCCCGACAGGGAGAGTGCTGAAGCTTTCTTT
TRBV6-1,TRBJ2-7,many,NA,CASRYDAGTYEQYF,TGTGCCAGCAGGTATGACGCAGGGACCTACGAGCAGTACTTC
TRBV7-2,TRBJ1-2,few,TRBD1,CASSPRGQGFNYGYTF,TGTGCCAGCAGCCCCCGGGGACAGGGATTCAACTATGGCTACACCTTC
TRBV15,TRBJ1-5,NA,NA,CATSRDPQGREPQHF,TGTGCCACCAGCAGAGATCCCCAGGGACGAGAGCCCCAGCATTTT
TRBV6-2/TRBV6-3,TRBJ2-2,NA,NA,CASSYLVFGELFF,TGTGCCAGCAGTTACTTAGTGTTCGGGGAGCTGTTTTTT
TRBV20-1,TRBJ1-5,many,TRBD1,CSARTGLSNQPQHF,TGCAGTGCTCGGACAGGACTTAGCAATCAGCCCCAGCATTTT
TRBV20-1,TRBJ1-6,NA,TRBD1,CSARTAGTDSYNSPLHF,TGCAGTGCTAGGACAGCCGGGACAGACTCCTATAATTCACCCCTCCACTTT
TRBV28,TRBJ1-4,many,TRBD1,CASSPSDRGGEKLFF,TGTGCCAGCAGTCCCTCGGACAGGGGCGGTGAAAAACTGTTTTTT
TRBV28,TRBJ1-2,many,NA,CASSPSRQNYGYTF,TGTGCCAGCAGCCCTTCTAGGCAGAACTATGGCTACACCTTC
TRBV28,TRBJ2-7,few,NA,CASSSRAAPLRQYF,TGTGCCAGCAGTTCCCGGGCCGCACCCCTCAGGCAGTACTTC
TRBV28,TRBJ2-7,many,NA,CASSLDQIYEQYF,TGTGCCAGCAGTTTAGATCAGATCTACGAGCAGTACTTC
TRBV7-2,TRBJ2-2,few,NA,CASSLAARVYDTGELFF,TGTGCCAGCAGCTTAGCAGCCAGGGTGTACGACACCGGGGAGCTGTTTTTT